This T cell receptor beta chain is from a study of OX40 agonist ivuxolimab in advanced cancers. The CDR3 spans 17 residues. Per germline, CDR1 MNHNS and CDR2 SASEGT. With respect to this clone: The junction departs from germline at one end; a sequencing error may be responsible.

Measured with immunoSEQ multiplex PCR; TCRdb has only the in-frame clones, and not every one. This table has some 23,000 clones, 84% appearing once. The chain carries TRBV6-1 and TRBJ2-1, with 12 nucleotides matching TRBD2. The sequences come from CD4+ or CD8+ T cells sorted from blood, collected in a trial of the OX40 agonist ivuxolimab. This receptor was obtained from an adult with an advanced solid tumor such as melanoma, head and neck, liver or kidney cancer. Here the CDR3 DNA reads TGTGCCATCAGTGTCCGACTAGCGGGGGCGTTTTACAATGAGCAGTTCTTC. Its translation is CAISVRLAGAFYNEQFF.